The clone carrying this T cell receptor (beta chain) showed up just a few times. V shed 3 bases, J shed 3 bases, and the junction held 7 bases outside the gene matches. From germline, CDR1 is SGDLS and CDR2 YYNGEE. The CDR3 loop spans 16 amino acids. TCRdb itself ran the 5' RACE reads through MiXCR, one entry per CDR3 protein. There are 550,000 to 700,000 distinct CDR3 sequences in the sample; around 20% occur only once, and roughly 4% lies in the top ten. This sample is drawn from a study of identical twins. In addition, the sample was reused for a study of T cells expressing NK-cell markers. That work adds: Sequencing of TCR beta repertoires drew on sorted CD3+CD56+NKG2C+, CD3+CD56+NKG2C- and CD3+CD56-NKG2C+ T cells.

The rearrangement links TRBV9 to TRBJ2-2, with 8 bases lining up with TRBD2. The sequence was obtained from a woman aged 18-29 years in good health. Material for sequencing was PBMCs. CDR3: CASSAAGGADTGELFF. The CDR3 nucleotides are TGTGCCAGCAGCGCCGCCGGGGGGGCGGACACCGGGGAGCTGTTTTTT.